Described below is a single T cell receptor beta chain sequence and its context. The target antigen is unknown. In each case, RNA was isolated and then reverse transcribed into cDNA as the sequencing template. The repertoire was sequenced with immunoSEQ multiplex PCR; TCRdb's copy has only in-frame clones and lacks some. This table holds about 110,000 clones, roughly 84% found once. Regarding treatment: oral pan-JAK inhibitor, 5-10 mg twice daily. Collected material from alopecia areata patients comprised lesional scalp punch biopsies and peripheral blood. This record comes from a study of CD8+ T cells in alopecia areata. Background on the study: Severity among treated patients was scored by the percentage of scalp area affected.

Regarding the study as a whole: The study also sequences resident alphabeta T cells of normal skin in scalp samples. Lesional scalp, especially alopecia totalis/universalis, showed higher clonality than normal scalp.

Trimming removed 1 base from V and 10 bases from J, with 18 bases in between. Germline values: CDR1 SGHDT, CDR2 YYEEEE. The CDR3 is 15 amino acids. This chain connects TRBV5-6 to TRBJ1-5; D remains unclear. Sequenced here: CD8+ T cells sorted from blood, sampled at week 24, from a patient treated with tofacitinib. This clonotype originated in a human donor with alopecia areata. The CDR3 reads CASSLKKGIRDPQHF. The CDR3 DNA reads TGTGCCAGCAGCTTGAAGAAGGGCATCCGGGATCCCCAGCATTTT.